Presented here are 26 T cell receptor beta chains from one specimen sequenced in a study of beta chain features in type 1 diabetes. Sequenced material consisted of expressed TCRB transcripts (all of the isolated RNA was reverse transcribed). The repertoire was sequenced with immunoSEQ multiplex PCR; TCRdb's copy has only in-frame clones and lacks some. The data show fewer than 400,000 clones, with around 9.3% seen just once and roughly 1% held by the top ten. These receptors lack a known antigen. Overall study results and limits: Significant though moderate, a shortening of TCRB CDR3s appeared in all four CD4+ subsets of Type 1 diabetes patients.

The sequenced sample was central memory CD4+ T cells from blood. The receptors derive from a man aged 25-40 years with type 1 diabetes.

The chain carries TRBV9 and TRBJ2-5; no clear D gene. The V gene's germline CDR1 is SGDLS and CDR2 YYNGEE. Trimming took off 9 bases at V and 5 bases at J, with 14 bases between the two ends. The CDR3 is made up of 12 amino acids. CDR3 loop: CANALPVETQYF. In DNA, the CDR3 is TGTGCCAACGCCCTTCCGGTGGAGACCCAGTACTTC.

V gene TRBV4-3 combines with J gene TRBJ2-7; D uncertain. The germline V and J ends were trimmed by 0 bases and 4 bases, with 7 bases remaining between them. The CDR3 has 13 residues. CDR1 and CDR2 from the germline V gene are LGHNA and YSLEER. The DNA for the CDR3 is TGCGCCAGCAGCCAAGACTCCCCTTACGAGCAGTACTTC. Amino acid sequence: CASSQDSPYEQYF.

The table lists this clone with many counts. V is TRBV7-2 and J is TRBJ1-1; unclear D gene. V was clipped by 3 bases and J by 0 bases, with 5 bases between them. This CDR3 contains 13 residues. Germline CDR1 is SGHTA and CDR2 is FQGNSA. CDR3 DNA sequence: TGTGCCAGCAGCTTTCGGATGAACACTGAAGCTTTCTTT. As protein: CASSFRMNTEAFF.

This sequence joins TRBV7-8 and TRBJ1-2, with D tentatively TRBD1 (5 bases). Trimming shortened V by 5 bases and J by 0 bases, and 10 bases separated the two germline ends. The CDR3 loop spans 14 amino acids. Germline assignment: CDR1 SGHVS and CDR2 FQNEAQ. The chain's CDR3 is CASSPGHTNYGYTF. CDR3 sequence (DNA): TGTGCCAGCAGCCCAGGACACACTAACTATGGCTACACCTTC.

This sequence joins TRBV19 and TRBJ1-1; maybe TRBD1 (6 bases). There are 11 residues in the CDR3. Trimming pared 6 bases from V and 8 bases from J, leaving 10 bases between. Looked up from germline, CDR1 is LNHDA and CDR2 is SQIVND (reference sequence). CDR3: CASRKDREAFF. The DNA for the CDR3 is TGTGCCAGTAGGAAGGACAGAGAAGCTTTCTTT.

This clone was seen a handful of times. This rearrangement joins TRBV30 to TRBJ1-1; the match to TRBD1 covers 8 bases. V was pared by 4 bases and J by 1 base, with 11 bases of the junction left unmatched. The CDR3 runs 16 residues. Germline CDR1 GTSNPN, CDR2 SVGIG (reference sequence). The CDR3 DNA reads TGTGCCTGGATAGGAGGCAGGGGGCTATGGAACACTGAAGCTTTCTTT. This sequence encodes CAWIGGRGLWNTEAFF.

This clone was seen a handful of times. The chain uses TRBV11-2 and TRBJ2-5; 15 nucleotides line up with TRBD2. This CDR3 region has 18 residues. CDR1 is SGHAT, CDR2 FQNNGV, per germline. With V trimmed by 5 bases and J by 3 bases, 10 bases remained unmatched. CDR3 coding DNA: TGTGCCAGCAGCACCGGGACTAGCGGGGGGTTTATGGAAGAGACCCAGTACTTC. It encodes CASSTGTSGGFMEETQYF.

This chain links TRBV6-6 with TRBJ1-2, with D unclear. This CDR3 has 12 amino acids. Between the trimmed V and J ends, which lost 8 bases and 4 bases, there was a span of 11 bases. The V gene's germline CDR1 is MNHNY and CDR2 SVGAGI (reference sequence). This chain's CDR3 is CASRERFYGYTF. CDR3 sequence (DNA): TGTGCCAGCCGTGAGAGATTCTATGGCTACACCTTC.

The CDR3 nucleotides are TGCAGTGCTAAGGGGAACACTGAAGCTTTCTTT. Translating it yields CSAKGNTEAFF. The chain has TRBV20-1 and TRBJ1-1; D is undetermined. Trimming took off 4 bases at V and 1 base at J, with 4 bases between the two ends. The CDR3 contains 11 residues. Germline V gene data show CDR1 as DFQATT and CDR2 as SNEGSKA (reference sequence).

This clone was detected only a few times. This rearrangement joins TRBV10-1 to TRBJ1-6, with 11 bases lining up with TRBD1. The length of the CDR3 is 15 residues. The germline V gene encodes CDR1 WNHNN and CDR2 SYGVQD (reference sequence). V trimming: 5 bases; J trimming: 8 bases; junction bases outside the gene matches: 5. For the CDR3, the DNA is TGCGCCAGCAGTTCGGGACAGGGGGTCGATTCACCCCTCCACTTT. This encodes CASSSGQGVDSPLHF.

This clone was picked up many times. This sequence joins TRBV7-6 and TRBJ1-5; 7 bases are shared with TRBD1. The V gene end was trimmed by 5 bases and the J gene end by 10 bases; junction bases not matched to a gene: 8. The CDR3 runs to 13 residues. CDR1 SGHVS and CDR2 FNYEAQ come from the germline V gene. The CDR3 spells CASSAGRTGPQHF. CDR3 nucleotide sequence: TGTGCCAGCAGCGCCGGTAGGACAGGCCCCCAGCATTTT. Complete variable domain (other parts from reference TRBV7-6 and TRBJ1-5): GAGVSQSPRYKVTKRGQDVALRCDPISGHVSLYWYRQALGQGPEFLTYFNYEAQQDKSGLPNDRFSAERPEGSISTLTIQRTEQRDSAMYRCASSAGRTGPQHFGDGTRLSIL.

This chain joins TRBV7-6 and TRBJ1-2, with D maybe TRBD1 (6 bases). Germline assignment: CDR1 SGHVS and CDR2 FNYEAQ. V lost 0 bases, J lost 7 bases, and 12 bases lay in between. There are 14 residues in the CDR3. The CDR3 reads CASSLAGGAIGYTF. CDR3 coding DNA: TGTGCCAGCAGCTTAGCCGGGGGCGCGATTGGCTACACCTTC.

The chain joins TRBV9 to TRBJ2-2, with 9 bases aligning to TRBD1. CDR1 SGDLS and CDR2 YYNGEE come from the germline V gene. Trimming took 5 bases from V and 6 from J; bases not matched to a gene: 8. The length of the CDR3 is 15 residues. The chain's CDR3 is CASRLGTGMAGELFF. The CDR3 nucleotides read TGTGCCAGCAGATTAGGGACAGGGATGGCCGGGGAGCTGTTTTTT. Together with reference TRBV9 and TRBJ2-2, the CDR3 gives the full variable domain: DSGVTQTPKHLITATGQRVTLRCSPRSGDLSVYWYQQSLDQGLQFLIQYYNGEERAKGNILERFSAQQFPDLHSELNLSSLELGDSALYFCASRLGTGMAGELFFGEGSRLTVL.

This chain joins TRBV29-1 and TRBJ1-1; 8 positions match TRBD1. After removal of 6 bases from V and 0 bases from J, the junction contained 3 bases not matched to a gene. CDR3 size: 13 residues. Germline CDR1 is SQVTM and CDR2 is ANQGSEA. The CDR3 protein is CSVSGQVNTEAFF. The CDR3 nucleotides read TGCAGCGTGTCGGGACAGGTGAACACTGAAGCTTTCTTT. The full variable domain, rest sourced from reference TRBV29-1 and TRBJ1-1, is SAVISQKPSRDICQRGTSLTIQCQVDSQVTMMFWYRQQPGQSLTLIATANQGSEATYESGFVIDKFPISRPNLTFSTLTVSNMSPEDSSIYLCSVSGQVNTEAFFGQGTRLTVV.

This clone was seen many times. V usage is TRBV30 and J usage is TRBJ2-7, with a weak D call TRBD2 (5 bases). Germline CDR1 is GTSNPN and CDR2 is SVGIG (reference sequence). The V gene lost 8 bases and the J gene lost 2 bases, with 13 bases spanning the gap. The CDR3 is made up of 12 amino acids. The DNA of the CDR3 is TGTGCCGGACGGGCGGGTCCCTACGAGCAGTACTTC. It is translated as CAGRAGPYEQYF.

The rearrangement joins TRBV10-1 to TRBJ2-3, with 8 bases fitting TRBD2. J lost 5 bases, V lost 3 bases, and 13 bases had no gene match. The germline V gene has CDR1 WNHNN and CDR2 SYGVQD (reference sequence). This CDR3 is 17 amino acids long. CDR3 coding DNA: TGCGCCAGCAGTGATTTGGTCGGCGGGGGGAATATAGATACGCAGTATTTT. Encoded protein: CASSDLVGGGNIDTQYF.

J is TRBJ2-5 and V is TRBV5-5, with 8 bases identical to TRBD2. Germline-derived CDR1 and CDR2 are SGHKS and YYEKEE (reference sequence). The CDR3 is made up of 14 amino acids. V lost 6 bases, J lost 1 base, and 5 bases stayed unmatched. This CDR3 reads CASTERGIQETQYF. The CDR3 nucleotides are TGTGCCAGCACCGAGCGGGGGATCCAAGAGACCCAGTACTTC.

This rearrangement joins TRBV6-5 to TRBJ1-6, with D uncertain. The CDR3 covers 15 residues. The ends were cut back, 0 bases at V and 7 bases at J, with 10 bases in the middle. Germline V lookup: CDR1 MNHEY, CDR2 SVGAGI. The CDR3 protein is CASSYSNQRNSPLHF. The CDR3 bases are TGTGCCAGCAGTTACTCGAATCAGCGGAATTCACCCCTCCACTTT.

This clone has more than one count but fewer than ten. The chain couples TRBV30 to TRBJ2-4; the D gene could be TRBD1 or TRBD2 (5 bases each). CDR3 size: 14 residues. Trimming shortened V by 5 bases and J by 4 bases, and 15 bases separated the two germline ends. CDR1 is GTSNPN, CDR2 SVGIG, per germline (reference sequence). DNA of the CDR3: TGTGCCTGGGGTGAGGGGCTTGCTAAAAACATTCAGTACTTC. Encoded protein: CAWGEGLAKNIQYF.

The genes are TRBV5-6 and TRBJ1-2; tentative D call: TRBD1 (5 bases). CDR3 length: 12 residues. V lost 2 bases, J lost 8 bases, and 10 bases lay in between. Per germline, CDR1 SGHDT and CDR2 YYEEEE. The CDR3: CASSFSGDGYTF. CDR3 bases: TGTGCCAGCAGCTTTTCCGGGGACGGCTACACCTTC. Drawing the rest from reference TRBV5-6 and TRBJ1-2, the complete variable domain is DAGVTQSPTHLIKTRGQQVTLRCSPKSGHDTVSWYQQALGQGPQFIFQYYEEEERQRGNFPDRFSGHQFPNYSSELNVNALLLGDSALYLCASSFSGDGYTFGSGTRLTVV.

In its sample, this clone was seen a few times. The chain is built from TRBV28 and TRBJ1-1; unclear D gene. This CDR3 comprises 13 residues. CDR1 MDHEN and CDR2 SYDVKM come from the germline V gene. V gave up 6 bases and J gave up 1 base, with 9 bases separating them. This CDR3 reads CASSSWPNTEAFF. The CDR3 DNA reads TGTGCCAGCAGCTCTTGGCCGAACACTGAAGCTTTCTTT.

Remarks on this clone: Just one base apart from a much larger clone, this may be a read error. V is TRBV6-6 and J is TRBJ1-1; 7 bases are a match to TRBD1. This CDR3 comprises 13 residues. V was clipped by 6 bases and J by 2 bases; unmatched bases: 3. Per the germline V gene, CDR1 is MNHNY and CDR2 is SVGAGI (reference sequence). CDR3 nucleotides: TGTGCCAGCAGCCGACAGGGTAACACTGAAGCTTTCTTT. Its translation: CASSRQGNTEAFF.

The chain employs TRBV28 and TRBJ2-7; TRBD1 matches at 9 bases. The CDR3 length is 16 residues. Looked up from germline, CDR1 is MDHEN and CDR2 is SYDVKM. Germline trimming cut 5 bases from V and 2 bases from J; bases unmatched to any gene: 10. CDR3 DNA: TGTGCCAGCAGTCCGGGAGGACAGGGGTTCGCCTACGAGCAGTACTTC. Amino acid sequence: CASSPGGQGFAYEQYF. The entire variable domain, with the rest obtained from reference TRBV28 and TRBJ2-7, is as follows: DVKVTQSSRYLVKRTGEKVFLECVQDMDHENMFWYRQDPGLGLRLIYFSYDVKMKEKGDIPEGYSVSREKKERFSLILESASTNQTSMYLCASSPGGQGFAYEQYFGPGTRLTVT.

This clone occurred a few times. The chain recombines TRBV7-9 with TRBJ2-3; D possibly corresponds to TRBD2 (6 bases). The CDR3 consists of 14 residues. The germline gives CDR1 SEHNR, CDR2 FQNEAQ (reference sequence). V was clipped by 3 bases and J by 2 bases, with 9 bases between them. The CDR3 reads CASSLGLLTDTQYF. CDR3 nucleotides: TGTGCCAGCAGCTTGGGACTTCTCACAGATACGCAGTATTTT.

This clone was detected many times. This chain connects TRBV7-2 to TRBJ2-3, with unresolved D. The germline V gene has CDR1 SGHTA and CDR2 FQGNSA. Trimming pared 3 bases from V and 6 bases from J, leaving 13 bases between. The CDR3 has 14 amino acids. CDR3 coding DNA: TGTGCCAGCAGCTTCCTCTCCCAAGGTGATACGCAGTATTTT. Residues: CASSFLSQGDTQYF.

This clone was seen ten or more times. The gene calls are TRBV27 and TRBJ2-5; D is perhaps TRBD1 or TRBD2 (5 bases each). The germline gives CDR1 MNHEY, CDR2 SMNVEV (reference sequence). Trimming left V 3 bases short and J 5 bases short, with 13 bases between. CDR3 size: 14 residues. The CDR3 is CASSFAGTVETQYF. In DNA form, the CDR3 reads TGTGCCAGCAGTTTCGCCGGGACGGTTGAGACCCAGTACTTC.